Following are 18 T cell receptor beta chains from one sample sequenced in a study of blood T cells in healthy people across ages. Primed by a sample-barcoded 5' primer and a J-beta primer mix, a second PCR proceeded for 7 to 11 cycles. Via MiXCR, TCRdb re-called the 5' RACE reads, giving one row per CDR3 protein. In the table there are about 940,000 distinct CDR3 sequences, around 49% of which are singletons. The source material was blood. The receptor set was obtained from a young man in good health.

The table lists this clonotype with a count of one. The gene calls are TRBV7-2 and TRBJ2-4, with D possibly TRBD1 on 6 matching bases. The length of the CDR3 is 14 residues. Germline CDR1 is SGHTA and CDR2 is FQGNSA. V lost 5 bases and J 5 bases, leaving 13 bases between the germline ends. CDR3 in amino acids: CASSPGAGENIQYF. The CDR3 DNA reads as TGTGCCAGCAGCCCTGGGGCAGGGGAAAACATTCAGTACTTC.

J is TRBJ2-3 and V is TRBV5-1, with 12 nucleotides matching TRBD1. The CDR3 runs to 16 residues. V shed 5 bases, J shed 8 bases, and the junction held 12 bases outside the gene matches. CDR1 and CDR2 from the germline V gene are SGHRS and YFSETQ. The chain's CDR3 is CASRPSGQGAEGTQYF. DNA for the CDR3: TGCGCCAGCAGACCGTCGGGACAGGGGGCGGAGGGTACGCAGTATTTT.

The J gene is TRBJ2-3, the V gene TRBV6-5; 8 bases are a match to TRBD2. The germline V gene encodes CDR1 MNHEY and CDR2 SVGAGI. The V gene end was trimmed by 2 bases and the J gene end by 6 bases; junction bases not matched to a gene: 7. This CDR3 region has 15 residues. The DNA of the CDR3 is TGTGCCAGCAGTTACGGTAGCGGGGTTTACGATACGCAGTATTTT. Protein: CASSYGSGVYDTQYF.

This clonotype was picked up a small number of times. The genes are TRBV6-6 and TRBJ2-7; 7 positions match TRBD2. The CDR3 contains 14 residues. J was trimmed by 3 bases and V by 7 bases; bases with no gene match: 9. The germline CDR1 and CDR2 sequences are MNHNY and SVGAGI (reference sequence). The CDR3 protein is CASNPAGPNYEQYF. The CDR3 coding sequence is TGTGCCAGCAATCCAGCGGGGCCGAACTACGAGCAGTACTTC.

The chain employs TRBV29-1 and TRBJ2-7; possibly TRBD2 for D (5 bases). The CDR3 has 13 amino acids. Germline CDR1 reads SQVTM; CDR2 reads ANQGSEA. In DNA, the CDR3 is TGCTGCGGAAAAGCGGAGAGCTCCTACGAGCAGTACTTC. It specifies CCGKAESSYEQYF.

The rearrangement joins TRBV6-1 to TRBJ2-7; maybe TRBD1 (6 bases). The CDR3 sequence is 15 residues long. Trimming removed 7 bases at V and 0 bases at J, with 16 bases between. CDR1 MNHNS and CDR2 SASEGT come from the germline V gene. Here the CDR3 reads CASIGQLGNSYEQYF. CDR3 sequence (DNA): TGTGCCAGCATCGGACAGCTCGGGAACTCCTACGAGCAGTACTTC.

This clonotype was seen more than once but under ten times. CDR3 in DNA: TGCAGTGCTCGCGCGGGACAAGGATACAATGAGCAGTTCTTC. Protein: CSARAGQGYNEQFF. This chain uses TRBV20-1 with TRBJ2-1; D could derive from TRBD1 or TRBD2 (6 bases each). The V and J ends lost 5 bases and 4 bases respectively, with 15 bases between them. CDR3 length: 14 residues. Germline values: CDR1 DFQATT, CDR2 SNEGSKA (reference sequence).

Concerning this clonotype: With a much larger clone just one base away, this may be a read error. The rearrangement uses TRBV2 and TRBJ2-1; 8 bases map to TRBD2. This CDR3 spans 15 amino acids. The junction had 3 bases not matched to a gene; V was cut back by 3 bases and J by 2 bases. Germline lookup yields CDR1 SNHLY and CDR2 FYNNEI. The CDR3 region is CASSDPGGAYNEQFF. CDR3 coding DNA: TGTGCCAGCAGTGACCCCGGGGGGGCCTACAATGAGCAGTTCTTC.

The genes are TRBV27 and TRBJ2-7, with D perhaps matching TRBD2 (5 bases). Trimming shortened V by 0 bases and J by 7 bases, and 16 bases separated the two germline ends. Germline CDR1 and CDR2: MNHEY and SMNVEV (reference sequence). There are 15 residues in the CDR3. The CDR3 spells CASSLSETSSREQYF. The DNA for the CDR3 is TGTGCCAGCAGTTTATCGGAAACTAGTTCTAGGGAGCAGTACTTC.

This clonotype was seen a single time. The J gene is TRBJ2-5, the V gene TRBV9; tentative D call: TRBD1 (6 bases). The CDR3 is 15 residues long. Germline V gene lookup returns CDR1 SGDLS and CDR2 YYNGEE. The V gene lost 3 bases and the J gene lost 5 bases, with 17 bases spanning the gap. In nucleotides, the CDR3 is TGTGCCAGCAGCGCCACAGGGACCTCGGGGGAGACCCAGTACTTC. It translates to CASSATGTSGETQYF.

The V and J genes are TRBV20-1 and TRBJ2-3, with D possibly matching TRBD1 (6 bases). Trimming shortened V by 1 base and J by 0 bases, and 14 bases separated the two germline ends. The CDR3 is 16 residues long. CDR1 is DFQATT and CDR2 is SNEGSKA in the germline V gene (reference sequence). This chain's CDR3 is CSARGHLRGSTDTQYF. Here the CDR3 DNA reads TGCAGTGCTAGAGGCCACCTGAGGGGGAGCACAGATACGCAGTATTTT.

The chain combines TRBV24-1 with TRBJ1-1; D is uncertain. The germline V gene has CDR1 KGHDR and CDR2 SFDVKD. Trimming cost V 4 bases and J 0 bases, with 8 bases left between them. The CDR3 has 14 amino acids. The CDR3, as DNA: TGTGCCACCAGTGAGGCGGGAGTGAACACTGAAGCTTTCTTT. Translated, it gives CATSEAGVNTEAFF.

The CDR3 reads CASSEALGRDNYGYTF. In DNA, the CDR3 is TGTGCCAGCAGTGAAGCGCTCGGCCGAGATAACTATGGCTACACCTTC. The chain employs TRBV6-1 and TRBJ1-2; D not resolved. This CDR3 has 16 residues. CDR1 MNHNS and CDR2 SASEGT come from the germline V gene. The V end was cut by 0 bases, the J end by 1 base, with 12 bases between.

This clonotype has a handful of counts. This chain joins TRBV4-1 and TRBJ1-4, with D maybe TRBD1 (6 bases). CDR1 and CDR2 from the germline V gene are MGHRA and YSYEKL. The CDR3 runs 15 residues. The V gene lost 4 bases and the J gene lost 8 bases, with 17 bases spanning the gap. The CDR3 reads CASSLLQGLKEKLFF. CDR3 DNA sequence: TGCGCCAGCAGCCTTCTACAGGGTTTAAAGGAAAAACTGTTTTTT.

The chain couples TRBV7-2 to TRBJ2-7; 11 nucleotides align to TRBD1. This CDR3 region has 15 residues. The ends lost 7 bases at V and 0 bases at J; junction bases unmatched: 5. CDR1 is SGHTA and CDR2 is FQGNSA in the germline V gene. The CDR3 region is CASTPDRGPSYEQYF. CDR3 nucleotides: TGTGCCAGCACCCCGGACAGGGGGCCCTCCTACGAGCAGTACTTC. The variable domain in full, with the rest retrieved from reference TRBV7-2 and TRBJ2-7, is GAGVSQSPSNKVTEKGKDVELRCDPISGHTALYWYRQSLGQGLEFLIYFQGNSAPDKSGLPSDRFSAERTGGSVSTLTIQRTQQEDSAVYLCASTPDRGPSYEQYFGPGTRLTVT.

This sequence joins TRBV6-2 or TRBV6-3 and TRBJ2-3, with 11 bases aligning to TRBD1. CDR1 is MNHEY, CDR2 SVGEGT, per germline. Unmatched junction bases numbered 14, after V lost 10 bases and J lost 11 bases. This CDR3 has 14 amino acids. The CDR3 here is CATTGTGGFGLQYF. The CDR3 DNA sequence: TGTGCCACCACCGGGACAGGGGGATTTGGTCTGCAGTATTTT.

The chain has TRBV28 and TRBJ2-3, with 9 bases aligning to TRBD2. The CDR3 sequence is 15 residues long. Looked up from germline, CDR1 is MDHEN and CDR2 is SYDVKM. Trimming cost V 10 bases and J 0 bases; bases outside gene matches: 8. The CDR3 region is CATSEAGGSTDTQYF. CDR3 coding DNA: TGTGCCACCTCCGAAGCGGGGGGCAGCACAGATACGCAGTATTTT.

The sample holds a few counts of this clonotype. This chain uses TRBV4-1 with TRBJ1-2; D ambiguous. V was clipped by 0 bases and J by 2 bases, with 13 bases between them. Germline CDR1 MGHRA, CDR2 YSYEKL. This CDR3 is 16 amino acids long. CDR3 sequence: CASSQDWADQNYGYTF. The CDR3 nucleotides are TGCGCCAGCAGCCAAGACTGGGCAGACCAAAACTATGGCTACACCTTC.